Detailed here is one T cell receptor (beta chain). The sample is drawn from a study of blood T cell repertoires in COVID-19. The CDR3 sequence is 13 residues long. Looked up from germline, CDR1 is DFQATT and CDR2 is SNEGSKA (reference sequence). V dropped 3 bases and J dropped 2 bases, with 11 bases sitting between them. Assay: immunoSEQ multiplex PCR; the TCRdb copy retains only in-frame clones and omits some. The table has about 30,000 clones, approximately 85% seen once; the top ten hold 6.6%. This sequence joins TRBV20-1 and TRBJ2-7; the D is unclear. Sequenced input: peripheral blood. The receptor's source is a man between 60 and 75 years old with active COVID-19. The CDR3 DNA sequence: TGCAGTGCTAGTTCCCCCCCAGCCTACGAGCAGTACTTC. Translated: CSASSPPAYEQYF.